This T cell receptor beta chain is drawn from a study of T cells after yellow fever vaccination. For TCR, cDNA came from 5'RACE template switching, which added a universal primer site and UMIs. TCRdb reprocessed the 5' RACE reads via MiXCR and lists one record per CDR3 protein. Seen here are some 350,000 distinct CDR3 sequences, 4.1% observed once, and the top ten hold 20% to 25%. V was pared by 10 bases and J by 1 base, with 4 bases of the junction left unmatched. Germline CDR1 MNHNS, CDR2 SASEGT. This CDR3 comprises 14 residues. This clonotype was seen ten or more times. The chain recombines TRBV6-1 with TRBJ2-5, with TRBD2 matching 12 bases. This receptor was identified in a man aged 18 to 29 who received the YFV17D yellow fever vaccine. The input for sequencing was PBMCs, taken 5 days after the yellow fever booster vaccination. The CDR3 protein is CATRTSGVQETQYF. The DNA for the CDR3 is TGTGCCACCCGGACTAGCGGGGTCCAAGAGACCCAGTACTTC.